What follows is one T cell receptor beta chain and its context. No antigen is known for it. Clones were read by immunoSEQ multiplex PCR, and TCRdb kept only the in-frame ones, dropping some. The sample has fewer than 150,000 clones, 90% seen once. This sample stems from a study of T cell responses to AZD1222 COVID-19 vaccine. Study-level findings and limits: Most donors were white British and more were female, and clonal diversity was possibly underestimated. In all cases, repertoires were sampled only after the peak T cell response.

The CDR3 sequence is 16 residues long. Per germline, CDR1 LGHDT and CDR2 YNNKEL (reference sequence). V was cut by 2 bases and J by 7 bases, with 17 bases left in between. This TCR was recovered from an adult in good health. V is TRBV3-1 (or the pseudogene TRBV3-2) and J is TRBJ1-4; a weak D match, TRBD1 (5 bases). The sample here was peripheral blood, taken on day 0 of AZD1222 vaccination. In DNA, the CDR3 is TGTGCCAGCAGCCAAAACTCGGACATCGGGAGTGAAAAACTGTTTTTT. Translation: CASSQNSDIGSEKLFF.